Listed below are T cell receptor beta chains from one sample, sequenced in a study of blood T cell repertoires in COVID-19. Profiled with immunoSEQ multiplex PCR; TCRdb holds only in-frame clones, not every one. The sample shows fewer than 700,000 clones, around nine tenths of them seen only once. Sequenced: peripheral blood. These receptors all stem from a woman in her forties or fifties with COVID-19, enrolled during active disease. Each CDR3 is given with its conserved first and last residue. The order of the fields is clone size, J gene, V gene, D gene, CDR3 protein, CDR3 DNA. D genes are given only for firm matches. The size of a clone is reported for some rows only, either as once, few or many, or as a class for expanded clones.

. TRBJ2-3 TRBV2 TRBD2 CASSRRAGGTTDTQYF TGTGCCAGCAGCCGAAGAGCGGGGGGTACCACAGATACGCAGTATTTT
. TRBJ1-4 TRBV28 . CASSSQQGLGEKLFF TGTGCCAGCAGTTCCCAACAGGGTCTAGGCGAAAAACTGTTTTTT
. TRBJ2-7 TRBV10-3 TRBD1 CAIRSGTGVSYEQYF TGTGCCATCAGATCCGGGACAGGGGTATCCTACGAGCAGTACTTC
. TRBJ2-7 TRBV6-5 . CASRNRDTYEQYF TGTGCCAGCAGGAACCGGGACACCTACGAGCAGTACTTC
once TRBJ2-1 TRBV7-9 . CASSSGTGSSNEQFF TGTGCCAGCAGCTCGGGCACAGGGAGTAGCAATGAGCAGTTCTTC
once TRBJ1-4 TRBV19 . CASSGMTNEKLFF TGTGCCAGTAGTGGCATGACTAATGAAAAACTGTTTTTT
. TRBJ2-1 TRBV5-1 . CASSLVGDPQGNEQFF TGCGCCAGCAGCTTGGTGGGGGACCCGCAGGGGAATGAGCAGTTCTTC
once TRBJ2-7 TRBV5-4 . CASSLVGRGYEQYF TGTGCCAGCAGCCTCGTGGGTCGGGGGTACGAGCAGTACTTC
. TRBJ2-7 TRBV19 . CASSIGGAQGYEQYF TGTGCCAGTAGTATAGGAGGAGCGCAGGGCTACGAGCAGTACTTC
few TRBJ1-1 TRBV6-5 TRBD1 CASSSRTGGTEAFF TGTGCCAGCAGTTCACGGACAGGGGGAACTGAAGCTTTCTTT
. TRBJ1-1 TRBV7-9 . CASSSSYRASSTEAFF TGTGCCAGCAGTTCTTCATACAGGGCAAGTAGCACTGAAGCTTTCTTT
. TRBJ1-2 TRBV9 TRBD1 CASSPETGSRYGYTF TGTGCCAGCAGCCCCGAGACAGGGTCCCGCTATGGCTACACCTTC
once TRBJ2-2 TRBV19 . CASTRDNTGELFF TGTGCCAGTACCAGGGATAACACCGGGGAGCTGTTTTTT